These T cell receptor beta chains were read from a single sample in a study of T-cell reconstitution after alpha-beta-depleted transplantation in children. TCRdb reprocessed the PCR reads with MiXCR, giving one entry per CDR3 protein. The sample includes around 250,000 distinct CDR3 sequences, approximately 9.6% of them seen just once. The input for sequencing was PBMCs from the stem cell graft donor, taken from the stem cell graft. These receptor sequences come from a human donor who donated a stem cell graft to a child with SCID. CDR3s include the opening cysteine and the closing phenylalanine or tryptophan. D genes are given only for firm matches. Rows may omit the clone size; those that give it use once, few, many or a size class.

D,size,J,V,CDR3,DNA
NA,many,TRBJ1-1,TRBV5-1,CASSLGLMNTEAFF,TGCGCCAGCAGCTTGGGCCTCATGAACACTGAAGCTTTCTTT
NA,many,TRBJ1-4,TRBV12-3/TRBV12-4,CASSLAGGKLFF,TGTGCCAGCAGTTTAGCGGGGGGGAAACTGTTTTTT
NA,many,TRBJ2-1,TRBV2,CASSVRGGTYNEQFF,TGTGCCAGCAGTGTTAGGGGGGGCACTTACAATGAGCAGTTCTTC
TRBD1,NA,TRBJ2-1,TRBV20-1,CSARDYTGQGSFTYNEQFF,TGCAGTGCTAGAGATTACACGGGACAGGGGTCTTTTACCTACAATGAGCAGTTCTTC
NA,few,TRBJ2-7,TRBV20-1,CSASYGQGNFF,TGCAGTGCTAGTTATGGGCAGGGGAATTTCTTC
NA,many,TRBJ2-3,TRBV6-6,CASSPAGTRTRRSDTQYF,TGTGCCAGCAGCCCGGCCGGGACTCGGACCAGGAGGTCAGATACGCAGTATTTT
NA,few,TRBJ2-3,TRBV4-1,CASSQDDGMYTDTQYF,TGCGCCAGCAGCCAAGACGACGGGATGTACACAGATACGCAGTATTTT
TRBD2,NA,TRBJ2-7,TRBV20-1,CSARSSGGVFSYEQYF,TGCAGTGCTAGAAGTAGCGGGGGGGTATTCTCCTACGAGCAGTACTTC
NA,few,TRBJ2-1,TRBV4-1,CASSQDPVSYNEQFF,TGCGCCAGCAGCCAAGATCCGGTATCCTACAATGAGCAGTTCTTC
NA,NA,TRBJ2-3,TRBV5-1,CASSPAPDTQYF,TGCGCCAGCAGCCCCGCTCCAGATACGCAGTATTTT
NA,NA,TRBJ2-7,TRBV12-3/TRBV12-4,CASSLTHRIQSEQYF,TGTGCCAGCAGTTTAACCCACCGCATCCAGTCCGAGCAGTACTTC
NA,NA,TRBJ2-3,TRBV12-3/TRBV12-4,CASSPGRNIDTQYF,TGTGCCAGCAGCCCCGGGCGAAATATAGATACGCAGTATTTT
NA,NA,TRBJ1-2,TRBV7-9,CASSLDQRTESNYGYTF,TGTGCCAGCAGCTTAGACCAGAGGACGGAGTCTAACTATGGCTACACCTTC